This T cell receptor (beta chain) was recovered during a study of OX40 agonist ivuxolimab in advanced cancers. Study overall: Patients received the agonistic anti-OX40 (CD134) antibody ivuxolimab. Overall study results and limits: It was not determined which antigens were specifically recognized by the peripheral T cells that had undergone clonal expansion.

In regard to this clone: The antigen remains unidentified.

The CDR3 spans 17 residues. V dropped 0 bases and J dropped 5; count of bases not matched to a gene: 8. The germline CDR1 and CDR2 sequences are SGHRS and YFSETQ. The repertoire was sequenced with immunoSEQ multiplex PCR; TCRdb's copy has only in-frame clones and lacks some. The repertoire holds about 92,000 clones, with about 84% as singletons. The sample here was CD4+ or CD8+ T cells sorted from blood, taken in a trial of the OX40 agonist ivuxolimab. This TCR derives from an adult with an advanced solid tumor such as melanoma, head and neck, liver or kidney cancer. This rearrangement joins TRBV5-1 to TRBJ2-3, with 11 bases fitting TRBD2. This chain's CDR3 is CASSLALAGGPGDTQYF. The CDR3 bases are TGCGCCAGCAGCTTGGCGTTAGCGGGGGGGCCGGGAGATACGCAGTATTTT.